This TCR beta chain was documented in a study of OX40 agonist ivuxolimab in advanced cancers. General study results and limits: At 0.1 to 3.0 mg/kg, clonal expansion of CD4+ and CD8+ blood T cells had occurred by week 6.

The assay was immunoSEQ multiplex PCR, and TCRdb's table has in-frame clones only and misses some. The sample yields about 61,000 clones, 70% to 90% seen once. Concerning this clone itself: Its antigen is unidentified.

The CDR3 extends over 14 amino acids. Trimming took off 1 base at V and 7 bases at J, with 12 bases between the two ends. CDR1 and CDR2 (germline): SGHTA, FQGNSA. The V gene is TRBV7-2, the J gene TRBJ2-3; unclear D gene. Sequencing used CD4+ or CD8+ T cells sorted from blood, obtained in a trial of the OX40 agonist ivuxolimab. This receptor was identified in an adult with an advanced solid tumor such as melanoma, head and neck, liver or kidney cancer. CDR3 protein: CASSLVRSKNTQYF. The DNA for the CDR3 is TGTGCCAGCAGCTTAGTCAGGTCGAAAAATACGCAGTATTTT.